This T cell receptor (beta chain) came from a study of blood T cell repertoires in COVID-19. Study overall: Researchers got acute and convalescent COVID-19 samples from the United States, Italy and Spain.

Per the study methods: Reference gene primer amplification gave nucleated cell count estimates. Measured with immunoSEQ multiplex PCR; TCRdb has only the in-frame clones, and not every one. D and trimming were read from the DNA, whereas the V and J calls and clone size are those reported in that table. Among 250,000 or so clones, approximately 88% were seen once, and the ten largest hold 2% to 2.5%. CDR3 length: 12 amino acids. Per the germline V gene, CDR1 is GTSNPN and CDR2 is SVGIG (reference sequence). The V and J ends lost 5 bases and 5 bases respectively, with 12 bases between them. This chain uses TRBV30 with TRBJ1-2, with D possibly being TRBD1 (5 bases). Material for sequencing was PBMCs or T cells enriched from blood (not recorded which). This clonotype originated in a woman in her forties with acute COVID-19. The CDR3 region is CAWATGGYGYTF. The CDR3 DNA sequence: TGTGCCTGGGCCACGGGGGGTTATGGCTACACCTTC.